Sequencing of this T cell receptor (beta chain) was carried out in a study of blood T cell repertoires in COVID-19. Study information: Both acute and convalescent COVID-19 samples were obtained from the United States, Italy and Spain. Sample material is recorded as cDNA or gDNA derived from T cells, B-cell-depleted T cells, or PBMCs.

Libraries were prepared by immunoSEQ multiplex PCR; TCRdb keeps only in-frame clonotypes and omits some of them. The sample has about 350,000 clones; about nine tenths are singletons. Sequenced material: PBMCs or T cells enriched from blood (not recorded which). This sequence was found in a woman aged 30 to 39 who had been exposed to COVID-19.

The chain's CDR3 is CAWSGQGEDGYTF. In nucleotides, the CDR3 is TGTGCCTGGAGTGGGCAGGGGGAGGATGGCTACACCTTC. The V and J genes are TRBV30 and TRBJ1-2, with 7 nucleotides matching TRBD1. This CDR3 has 13 amino acids. Germline CDR1 is GTSNPN and CDR2 is SVGIG (reference sequence). V was pared by 1 base and J by 6 bases, with 5 bases of the junction left unmatched.